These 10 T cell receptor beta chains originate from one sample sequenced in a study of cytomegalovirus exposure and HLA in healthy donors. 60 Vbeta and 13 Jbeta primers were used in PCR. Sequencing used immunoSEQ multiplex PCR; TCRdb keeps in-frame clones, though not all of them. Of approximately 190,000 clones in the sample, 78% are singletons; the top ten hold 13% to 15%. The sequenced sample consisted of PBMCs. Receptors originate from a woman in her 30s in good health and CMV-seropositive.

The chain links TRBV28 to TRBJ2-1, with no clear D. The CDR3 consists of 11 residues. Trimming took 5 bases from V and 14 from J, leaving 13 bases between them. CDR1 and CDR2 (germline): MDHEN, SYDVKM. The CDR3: CASSTGQAEFF. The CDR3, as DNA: TGTGCCAGCAGTACGGGTCAAGCCGAGTTCTTC.

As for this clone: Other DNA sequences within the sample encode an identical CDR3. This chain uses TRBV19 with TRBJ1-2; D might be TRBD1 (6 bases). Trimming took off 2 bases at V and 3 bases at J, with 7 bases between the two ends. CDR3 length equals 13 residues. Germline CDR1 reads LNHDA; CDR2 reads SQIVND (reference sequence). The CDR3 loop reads CASSINRDYGYTF. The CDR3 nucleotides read TGTGCCAGTAGTATAAACAGGGACTATGGCTACACCTTC.

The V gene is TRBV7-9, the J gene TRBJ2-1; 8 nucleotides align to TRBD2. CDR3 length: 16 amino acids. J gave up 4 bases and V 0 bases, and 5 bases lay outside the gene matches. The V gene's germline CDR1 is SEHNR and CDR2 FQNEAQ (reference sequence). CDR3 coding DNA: TGTGCCAGCAGCTTAGCGCCTAGCGGGCTTTACAATGAGCAGTTCTTC. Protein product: CASSLAPSGLYNEQFF.

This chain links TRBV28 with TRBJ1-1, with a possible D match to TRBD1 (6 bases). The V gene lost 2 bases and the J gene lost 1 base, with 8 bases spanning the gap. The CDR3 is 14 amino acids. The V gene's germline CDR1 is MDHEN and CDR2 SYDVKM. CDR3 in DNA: TGTGCCAGCAGTTTAAAAGGGGGGAACACTGAAGCTTTCTTT. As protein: CASSLKGGNTEAFF.

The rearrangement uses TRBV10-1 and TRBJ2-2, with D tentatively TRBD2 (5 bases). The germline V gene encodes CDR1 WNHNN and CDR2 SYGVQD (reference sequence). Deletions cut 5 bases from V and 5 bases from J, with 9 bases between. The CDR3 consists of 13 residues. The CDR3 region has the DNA TGCGCCAGCAGTCCAGGACTTACCGGGGAGCTGTTTTTT. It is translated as CASSPGLTGELFF.

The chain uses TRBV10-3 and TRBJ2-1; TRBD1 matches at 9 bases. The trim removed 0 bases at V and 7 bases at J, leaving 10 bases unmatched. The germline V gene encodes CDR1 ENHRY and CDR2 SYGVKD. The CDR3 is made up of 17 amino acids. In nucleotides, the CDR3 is TGTGCCATCAGTGAGTCAACGCCAAGGACAGGGGAGAATGAGCAGTTCTTC. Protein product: CAISESTPRTGENEQFF.

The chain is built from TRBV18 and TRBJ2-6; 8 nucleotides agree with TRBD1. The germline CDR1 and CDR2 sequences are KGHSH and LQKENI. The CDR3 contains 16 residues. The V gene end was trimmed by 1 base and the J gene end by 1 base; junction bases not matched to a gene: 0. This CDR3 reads CASSPRTGSGANVLTF. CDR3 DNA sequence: TGTGCCAGCTCACCACGGACAGGGTCTGGGGCCAACGTCCTGACTTTC.

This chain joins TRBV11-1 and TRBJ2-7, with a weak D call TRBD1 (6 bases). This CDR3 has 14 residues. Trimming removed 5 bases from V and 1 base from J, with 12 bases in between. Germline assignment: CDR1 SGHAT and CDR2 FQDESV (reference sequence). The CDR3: CASSRDTPSYEQYF. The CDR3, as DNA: TGTGCCAGCAGCAGGGACACACCGTCCTACGAGCAGTACTTC. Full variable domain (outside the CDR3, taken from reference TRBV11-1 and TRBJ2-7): EAEVAQSPRYKITEKSQAVAFWCDPISGHATLYWYRQILGQGPELLVQFQDESVVDDSQLPKDRFSAERLKGVDSTLKIQPAELGDSAMYLCASSRDTPSYEQYFGPGTRLTVT.

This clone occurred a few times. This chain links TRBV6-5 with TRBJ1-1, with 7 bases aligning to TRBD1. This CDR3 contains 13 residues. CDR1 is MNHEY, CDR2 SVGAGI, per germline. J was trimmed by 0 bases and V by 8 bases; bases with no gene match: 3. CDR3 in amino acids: CASSRGMNTEAFF. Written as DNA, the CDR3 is TGTGCCAGCTCCAGGGGGATGAACACTGAAGCTTTCTTT.

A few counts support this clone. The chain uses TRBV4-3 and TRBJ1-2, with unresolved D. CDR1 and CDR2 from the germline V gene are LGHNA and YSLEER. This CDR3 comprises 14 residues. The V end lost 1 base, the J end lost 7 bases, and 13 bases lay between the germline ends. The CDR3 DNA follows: TGCGCCAGCAGCCAAGTTCGCCGCACTGGTGGCTACACCTTC. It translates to CASSQVRRTGGYTF.